Listed here are 30 T cell receptor beta chains from one sample, sequenced in a study of CD8 T cells in Susac syndrome. Random-hexamer reverse transcription was applied to about 0.5 to 1 ug RNA. Using its own MiXCR run on the immunoSEQ multiplex PCR reads, TCRdb lists one record per CDR3 protein. The sample carries roughly 400,000 distinct CDR3 sequences, approximately 85% recorded once. Sequencing input: CD8+ T cells from PBMCs. All receptors come from a human donor with multiple sclerosis.

This chain connects TRBV28 to TRBJ2-5, with unresolved D. Per germline, CDR1 MDHEN and CDR2 SYDVKM. V was pared by 3 bases and J by 3 bases, with 5 bases between. The CDR3 has 12 amino acids. DNA of the CDR3: TGTGCCAGCAGTTTTAGGGAAGAGACCCAGTACTTC. This translates into CASSFREETQYF.

The V and J genes are TRBV18 and TRBJ2-7; D may be TRBD2 (6 bases). The CDR3 sequence is 14 residues long. Germline V gives CDR1 KGHSH, CDR2 LQKENI. Trimming took 8 bases from V and 0 from J, leaving 14 bases between them. Here the CDR3 reads CASSPPGSSYEQYF. The CDR3 region has the DNA TGTGCCAGCAGCCCTCCCGGGAGCTCCTACGAGCAGTACTTC. Full variable domain (outside the CDR3, taken from reference TRBV18 and TRBJ2-7): NAGVMQNPRHLVRRRGQEARLRCSPMKGHSHVYWYRQLPEEGLKFMVYLQKENIIDESGMPKERFSAEFPKEGPSILRIQQVVRGDSAAYFCASSPPGSSYEQYFGPGTRLTVT.

The chain has TRBV20-1 and TRBJ2-7; the D gene is possibly TRBD1 (5 bases). The CDR3 totals 13 residues. Trimming pared 0 bases from V and 3 bases from J, leaving 9 bases between. Germline V lookup: CDR1 DFQATT, CDR2 SNEGSKA (reference sequence). The CDR3 coding sequence is TGCAGTGCTAGAGATATCGACAGCTACGAGCAGTACTTC. Translated: CSARDIDSYEQYF.

The rearrangement uses TRBV27 and TRBJ2-7; 12 nucleotides line up with TRBD1. The V and J ends lost 0 bases and 2 bases, in that order; junction bases with no gene match: 5. There are 17 residues in the CDR3. CDR1 and CDR2 (germline): MNHEY, SMNVEV (reference sequence). The chain's CDR3 is CASSLSGQGAVAYEQYF. The DNA for the CDR3 is TGTGCCAGCAGTTTATCGGGACAGGGGGCCGTCGCCTACGAGCAGTACTTC.

The chain recombines TRBV30 with TRBJ2-7; 7 positions agree with TRBD1. Trimming at V came to 3 bases and at J to 3 bases, leaving 8 bases not matched to a gene. The CDR3 is 14 amino acids. Looked up from germline, CDR1 is GTSNPN and CDR2 is SVGIG (reference sequence). The CDR3 spells CAWSGYGTVYEQYF. The CDR3, as DNA: TGTGCCTGGAGCGGATATGGGACAGTCTACGAGCAGTACTTC.

This clonotype was seen a single time. The chain couples TRBV29-1 to TRBJ2-1, with 8 bases fitting TRBD2. CDR1 is SQVTM, CDR2 ANQGSEA, per germline. The length of the CDR3 is 14 residues. V was clipped by 2 bases and J by 4 bases; unmatched bases: 4. The CDR3 nucleotides read TGCAGCGTTGAAAGACTAGCGAATTACAATGAGCAGTTCTTC. It is translated as CSVERLANYNEQFF.

The gene calls are TRBV29-1 and TRBJ2-7; D is uncertain. Germline V gene data show CDR1 as SQVTM and CDR2 as ANQGSEA. Deletions cut 4 bases from V and 3 bases from J, with 4 bases between. This CDR3 contains 10 residues. The CDR3 reads CSVGGYEQYF. The CDR3 nucleotides are TGCAGCGTTGGGGGCTACGAGCAGTACTTC.

A few counts support this clonotype. CDR3 residues: CASSQGRSSYNEQFF. As DNA, the CDR3 is TGTGCCAGCAGCCAGGGACGGAGCTCCTACAATGAGCAGTTCTTC. The gene calls are TRBV27 and TRBJ2-1; the D call may be TRBD1 or TRBD2 (5 bases each). V lost 6 bases to trimming and J lost 0 bases, with 12 bases between them. Looked up from germline, CDR1 is MNHEY and CDR2 is SMNVEV (reference sequence). The CDR3 spans 15 residues.

The CDR3 DNA reads TGTGCCAGCAGTTACTCTGCGGGTTTTTACAATGAGCAGTTCTTC. It codes for CASSYSAGFYNEQFF. This sequence joins TRBV6-5 and TRBJ2-1, with D possibly matching TRBD2 (5 bases). CDR3 length: 15 residues. Germline CDR1 reads MNHEY; CDR2 reads SVGAGI. V was cut by 0 bases and J by 4 bases, with 10 bases left in between.

This chain links TRBV6-1 with TRBJ2-7; D assignment may be TRBD1 or TRBD2 (5 bases each). The V and J ends lost 5 bases and 6 bases respectively, with 35 bases between them. Looked up from germline, CDR1 is MNHNS and CDR2 is SASEGT. This CDR3 is built from 20 residues. CDR3 amino acids: CASSRSPRDRINLRDGEQYF. DNA for the CDR3: TGTGCCAGCAGTCGTAGTCCTCGGGACCGAATTAACCTACGAGACGGCGAGCAGTACTTC.

The chain uses TRBV4-1 and TRBJ2-2; D remains ambiguous. The germline gives CDR1 MGHRA, CDR2 YSYEKL. The CDR3 is 15 amino acids. Trimming left V 2 bases short and J 0 bases short, with 7 bases between. Here the CDR3 reads CASSQQEPNTGELFF. The CDR3, as DNA: TGCGCCAGCAGCCAACAGGAACCGAACACCGGGGAGCTGTTTTTT.

The gene calls are TRBV29-1 and TRBJ1-2; maybe TRBD1 (6 bases). V dropped 3 bases and J dropped 6 bases, with 14 bases sitting between them. Germline CDR1 reads SQVTM; CDR2 reads ANQGSEA. The CDR3 is 13 amino acids. The CDR3 loop reads CSVELGGADGYTF. DNA for the CDR3: TGCAGCGTTGAGTTGGGGGGCGCGGATGGCTACACCTTC.

The J gene is TRBJ2-7, the V gene TRBV6-1, with 10 bases that match TRBD2. The CDR3 sequence is 14 residues long. V was pared by 5 bases and J by 6 bases, with 7 bases of the junction left unmatched. CDR1 is MNHNS and CDR2 is SASEGT in the germline V gene. The CDR3 loop is CASSTASGGVEQYF. The CDR3 region has the DNA TGTGCCAGCAGTACCGCTAGCGGGGGAGTCGAGCAGTACTTC.

The chain joins TRBV6-6 to TRBJ2-7; 11 nucleotides align to TRBD2. Germline V lookup: CDR1 MNHNY, CDR2 SVGAGI (reference sequence). The ends lost 4 bases at V and 2 bases at J; junction bases unmatched: 4. This CDR3 has 15 amino acids. CDR3 sequence: CASSSFSGGAYEQYF. The DNA of the CDR3 is TGTGCCAGCAGTTCCTTTAGCGGGGGGGCCTACGAGCAGTACTTC.

The V gene is TRBV28, the J gene TRBJ2-7, with 7 bases aligning to TRBD1. Germline CDR1 MDHEN, CDR2 SYDVKM. The CDR3 length is 14 residues. The V gene end was trimmed by 8 bases and the J gene end by 0 bases; junction bases not matched to a gene: 7. CDR3 in amino acids: CASSTGAPSYEQYF. The CDR3 DNA is TGTGCCAGCTCAACAGGGGCTCCCTCCTACGAGCAGTACTTC.

The genes are TRBV11-2 and TRBJ2-3; 7 bases agree with TRBD2. This CDR3 region has 20 residues. J gave up 2 bases and V 2 bases, and 19 bases lay outside the gene matches. Germline V gives CDR1 SGHAT, CDR2 FQNNGV. The CDR3 coding sequence is TGTGCCAGCAGCTTATATCGGGGTTTGATGGAGCGGGGCTACACAGATACGCAGTATTTT. It specifies CASSLYRGLMERGYTDTQYF.

The rearrangement links TRBV29-1 to TRBJ1-2; maybe TRBD1 (5 bases). CDR1 is SQVTM, CDR2 ANQGSEA, per germline. This CDR3 contains 12 residues. The V end lost 6 bases, the J end lost 6 bases, and 14 bases lay between the germline ends. The CDR3 spells CSVPAWGHGYTF. The CDR3 DNA reads as TGCAGCGTGCCTGCGTGGGGCCATGGCTACACCTTC.

V usage is TRBV13 and J usage is TRBJ2-4, with 10 positions matching TRBD2. Germline V gene lookup returns CDR1 PRHDT and CDR2 FYEKMQ (reference sequence). This CDR3 has 19 amino acids. V was clipped by 3 bases and J by 2 bases; unmatched bases: 13. The CDR3 sequence is CASSLEASGTSASKNIQYF. Written as DNA, the CDR3 is TGTGCCAGCAGCTTGGAGGCTTCCGGGACTAGCGCATCCAAAAACATTCAGTACTTC.

This chain links TRBV3-1 with TRBJ1-4; D perhaps matches TRBD1 (5 bases). This CDR3 is built from 16 residues. The V end lost 0 bases, the J end lost 4 bases, and 12 bases lay between the germline ends. The germline CDR1 and CDR2 sequences are LGHDT and YNNKEL (reference sequence). The CDR3, as DNA: TGTGCCAGCAGCCAAGATGTCGGGGGTCATAATGAAAAACTGTTTTTT. Its protein product is CASSQDVGGHNEKLFF.

This chain uses TRBV7-9 with TRBJ2-1; possibly TRBD1 or TRBD2 for D (6 bases each). Germline V gene data show CDR1 as SEHNR and CDR2 as FQNEAQ (reference sequence). V lost 4 bases, J lost 7 bases, and 11 bases lay in between. This CDR3 is 13 amino acids long. CDR3 region: CASSSPGANEQFF. For the CDR3, the DNA is TGTGCCAGCAGCTCCCCGGGGGCGAATGAGCAGTTCTTC.

V is TRBV27 and J is TRBJ2-7; 10 bases are a match to TRBD1. Germline V CDR1 and CDR2: MNHEY, SMNVEV (reference sequence). J was trimmed by 0 bases and V by 0 bases; bases with no gene match: 2. This CDR3 has 16 residues. The chain's CDR3 is CASSLSGQGYSYEQYF. CDR3 DNA: TGTGCCAGCAGTTTATCGGGACAGGGGTACTCCTACGAGCAGTACTTC.

V usage is TRBV20-1 and J usage is TRBJ2-4; D may match TRBD1 or TRBD2 (5 bases each). V lost 6 bases to trimming and J lost 6 bases, with 18 bases between them. Looked up from germline, CDR1 is DFQATT and CDR2 is SNEGSKA (reference sequence). CDR3 size: 14 residues. DNA for the CDR3: TGCAGTGCCCGGGACCTCCGGGCCGGAAACATTCAGTACTTC. Translated: CSARDLRAGNIQYF.

The V gene is TRBV7-9, the J gene TRBJ2-2; 9 nucleotides line up with TRBD2. Trimming took 3 bases from V and 7 from J; bases not matched to a gene: 9. The CDR3 spans 16 residues. Germline V gene data show CDR1 as SEHNR and CDR2 as FQNEAQ (reference sequence). The CDR3 loop is CASSLAGLAGGGELFF. The CDR3 coding sequence is TGTGCCAGCAGCTTGGCGGGACTAGCCGGGGGCGGGGAGCTGTTTTTT.

The rearrangement uses TRBV20-1 and TRBJ2-1, with 11 nucleotides matching TRBD2. The germline V gene encodes CDR1 DFQATT and CDR2 SNEGSKA (reference sequence). The CDR3 contains 16 residues. V shed 3 bases and J 6 bases; nucleotides not matched to a gene: 10. CDR3 residues: CSASWSSGGTPNEQFF. CDR3 nucleotides: TGCAGTGCTAGTTGGTCTAGCGGGGGGACCCCCAATGAGCAGTTCTTC.

This chain uses TRBV6-1 with TRBJ2-3; D is uncertain. The germline CDR1 and CDR2 sequences are MNHNS and SASEGT. Trimming removed 6 bases at V and 6 bases at J, with 7 bases between. The CDR3 extends over 11 amino acids. Here the CDR3 DNA reads TGTGCCAGCAGGACTCCGGATACGCAGTATTTT. Translating gives CASRTPDTQYF.

The chain has TRBV2 and TRBJ2-7, with TRBD1 matching over 7 bases. CDR1 is SNHLY, CDR2 FYNNEI, per germline. V lost 7 bases to trimming and J lost 3 bases; unmatched junction nucleotides: 3. The CDR3 spans 12 residues. CDR3 sequence: CASKGQHYEQYF. The CDR3 nucleotides are TGTGCCAGCAAGGGACAGCACTACGAGCAGTACTTC.

J is TRBJ2-1 and V is TRBV12-3 or TRBV12-4, with 7 positions matching TRBD2. The length of the CDR3 is 14 residues. V lost 1 base, J lost 7 bases, and 4 bases stayed unmatched. The DNA for the CDR3 is TGTGCCAGCAGTTTAGAGCGGGGCTTTAATGAGCAGTTCTTC. This translates into CASSLERGFNEQFF.

This clonotype has just one count. The rearrangement joins TRBV5-1 to TRBJ1-1, with 7 nucleotides matching TRBD1. The CDR3 is 14 residues long. Germline V gives CDR1 SGHRS, CDR2 YFSETQ. J lost 4 bases, V lost 4 bases, and 7 bases had no gene match. CDR3 sequence (DNA): TGCGCCAGCAGCGCTAGACAGGGCCCCACTGAAGCTTTCTTT. Its protein product is CASSARQGPTEAFF.

The chain uses TRBV5-1 and TRBJ2-2; D is ambiguous. Trimming stripped 2 bases from V and 5 bases from J, with 16 bases between. CDR1 and CDR2 from the germline V gene are SGHRS and YFSETQ. The CDR3 has 16 residues. The DNA for the CDR3 is TGCGCCAGCAGCTTATCGGGTGCGATCGAAACCGGGGAGCTGTTTTTT. It yields the protein CASSLSGAIETGELFF.

The J gene is TRBJ2-3, the V gene TRBV15; no clear D gene. V gave up 0 bases and J gave up 2 bases, with 9 bases separating them. The CDR3 is 15 amino acids. Germline assignment: CDR1 LNHNV and CDR2 YYDKDF (reference sequence). The CDR3 DNA reads TGTGCCACCAGCAGAGATCGGTCCCCCACAGATACGCAGTATTTT. Amino acids: CATSRDRSPTDTQYF.